One TCR beta chain is described in this entry. The germline V gene has CDR1 SGHAT and CDR2 FQNNGV. Deletions cut 0 bases from V and 0 bases from J, with 6 bases between. This CDR3 region has 14 residues. Amplified regions were TCR beta CDR3 sequences from RNA transcripts. HTBI primers were employed in a first-round RT-PCR of the TCR CDR3. TCRdb itself ran the multiplex PCR reads through MiXCR, one entry per CDR3 protein. The repertoire includes more than 300,000 distinct CDR3 sequences, about a sixth of them detected once, and more than 30% sits in the top ten. This specimen belongs to a study of T cells in Graves' hyperthyroidism and ophthalmopathy.

The TCR was taken from a woman in her twenties or thirties with Graves' hyperthyroidism that later progressed to Graves' ophthalmopathy. The source material was blood. This rearrangement joins TRBV11-2 to TRBJ2-7; D call uncertain. CDR3 in DNA: TGTGCCAGCAGCTTAGATTGGACCTCCTACGAGCAGTACTTC. Its translation: CASSLDWTSYEQYF.